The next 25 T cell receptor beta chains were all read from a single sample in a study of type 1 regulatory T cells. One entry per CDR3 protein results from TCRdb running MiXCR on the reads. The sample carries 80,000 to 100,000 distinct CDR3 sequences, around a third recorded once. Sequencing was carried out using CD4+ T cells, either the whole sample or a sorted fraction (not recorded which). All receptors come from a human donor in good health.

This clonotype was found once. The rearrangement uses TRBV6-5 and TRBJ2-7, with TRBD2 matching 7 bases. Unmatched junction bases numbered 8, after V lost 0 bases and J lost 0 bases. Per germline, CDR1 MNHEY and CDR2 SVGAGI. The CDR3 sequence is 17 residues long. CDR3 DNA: TGTGCCAGCAGTTACTCTAGGCCTAGCGGAAGCTCCTACGAGCAGTACTTC. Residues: CASSYSRPSGSSYEQYF.

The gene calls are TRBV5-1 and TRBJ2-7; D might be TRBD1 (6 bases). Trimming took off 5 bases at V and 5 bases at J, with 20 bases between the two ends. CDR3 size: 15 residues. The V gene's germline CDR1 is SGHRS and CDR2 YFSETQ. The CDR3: CASSSMDSLADEQYF. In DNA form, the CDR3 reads TGCGCCAGCAGTTCGATGGACAGCTTGGCCGACGAGCAGTACTTC.

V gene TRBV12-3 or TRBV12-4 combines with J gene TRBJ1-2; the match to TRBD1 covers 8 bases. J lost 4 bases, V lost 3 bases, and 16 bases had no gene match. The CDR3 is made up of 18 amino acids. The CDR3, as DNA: TGTGCCAGCAGTTTGAGCGGCAGGGGGCCCCAGGGTGGCTATGGCTACACCTTC. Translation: CASSLSGRGPQGGYGYTF.

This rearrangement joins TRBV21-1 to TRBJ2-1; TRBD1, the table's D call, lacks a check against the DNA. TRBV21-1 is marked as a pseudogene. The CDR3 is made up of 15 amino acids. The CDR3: CASSNIRDSLNEQFF. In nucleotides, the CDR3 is TGTGCCAGCAGCAACATAAGGGACAGTCTCAATGAGCAGTTCTTC.

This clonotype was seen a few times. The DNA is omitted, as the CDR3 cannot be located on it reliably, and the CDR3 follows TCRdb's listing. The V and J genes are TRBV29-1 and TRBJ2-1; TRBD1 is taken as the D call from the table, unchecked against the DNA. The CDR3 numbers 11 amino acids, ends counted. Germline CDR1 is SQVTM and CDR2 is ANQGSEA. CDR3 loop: CSVADGTGGFF.

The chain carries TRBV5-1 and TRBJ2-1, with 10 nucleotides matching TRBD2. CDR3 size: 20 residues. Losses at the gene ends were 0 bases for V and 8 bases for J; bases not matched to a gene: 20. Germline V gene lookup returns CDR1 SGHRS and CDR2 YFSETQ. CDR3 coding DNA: TGCGCCAGCAGCTTGGTACCGGGACTAGCGCAGAACGAATTGGTCCATGAGCAGTTCTTC. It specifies CASSLVPGLAQNELVHEQFF.

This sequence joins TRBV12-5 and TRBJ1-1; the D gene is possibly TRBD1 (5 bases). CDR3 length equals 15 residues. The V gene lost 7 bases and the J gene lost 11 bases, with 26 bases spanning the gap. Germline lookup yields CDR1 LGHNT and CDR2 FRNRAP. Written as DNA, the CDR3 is TGTGCTAGTGCCTTGGGATTGGGGCCCTGGGCTGGTGCTTTCTTT. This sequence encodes CASALGLGPWAGAFF.

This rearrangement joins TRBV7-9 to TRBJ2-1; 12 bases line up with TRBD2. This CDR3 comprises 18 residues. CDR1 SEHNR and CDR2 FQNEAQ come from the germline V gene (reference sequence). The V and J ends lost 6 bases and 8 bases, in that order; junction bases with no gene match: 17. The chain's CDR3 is CASSPIIRLAGDIDEQFF. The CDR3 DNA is TGTGCCAGCAGTCCTATCATAAGACTAGCGGGAGACATTGATGAGCAGTTCTTC.

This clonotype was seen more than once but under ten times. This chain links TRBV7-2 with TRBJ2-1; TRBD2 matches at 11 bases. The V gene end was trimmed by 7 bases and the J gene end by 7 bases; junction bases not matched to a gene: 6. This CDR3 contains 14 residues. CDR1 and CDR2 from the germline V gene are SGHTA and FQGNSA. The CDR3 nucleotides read TGTGCCAGCAAACTAGCGGGAGTTTATAATGAGCAGTTCTTC. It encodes CASKLAGVYNEQFF. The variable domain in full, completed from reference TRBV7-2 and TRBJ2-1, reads GAGVSQSPSNKVTEKGKDVELRCDPISGHTALYWYRQSLGQGLEFLIYFQGNSAPDKSGLPSDRFSAERTGGSVSTLTIQRTQQEDSAVYLCASKLAGVYNEQFFGPGTRLTVL.

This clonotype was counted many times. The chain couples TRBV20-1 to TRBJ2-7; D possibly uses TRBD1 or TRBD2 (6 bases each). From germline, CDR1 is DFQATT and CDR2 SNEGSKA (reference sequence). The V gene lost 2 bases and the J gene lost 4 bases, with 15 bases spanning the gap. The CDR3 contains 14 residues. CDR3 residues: CSARNGRGGYEQYF. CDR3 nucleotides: TGCAGTGCTAGAAACGGGAGAGGGGGGTACGAGCAGTACTTC.

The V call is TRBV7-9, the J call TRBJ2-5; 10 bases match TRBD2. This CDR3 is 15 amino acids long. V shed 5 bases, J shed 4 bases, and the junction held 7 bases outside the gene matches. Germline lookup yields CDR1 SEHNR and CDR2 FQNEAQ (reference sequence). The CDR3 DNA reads TGTGCCAGCAGCGGACCCCTAGCGGGAGTAGAGACCCAGTACTTC. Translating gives CASSGPLAGVETQYF.

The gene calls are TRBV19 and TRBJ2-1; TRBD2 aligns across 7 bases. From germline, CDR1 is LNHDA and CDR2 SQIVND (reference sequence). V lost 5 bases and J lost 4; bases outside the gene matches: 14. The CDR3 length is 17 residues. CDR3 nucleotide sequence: TGTGCCAGTAGTGTTCATCCAGCGGGACGACCGTACAATGAGCAGTTCTTC. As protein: CASSVHPAGRPYNEQFF.

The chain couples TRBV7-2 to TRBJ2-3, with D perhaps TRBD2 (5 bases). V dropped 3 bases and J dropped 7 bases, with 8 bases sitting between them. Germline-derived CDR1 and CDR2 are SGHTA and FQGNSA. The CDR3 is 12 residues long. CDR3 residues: CASSLLANTQYF. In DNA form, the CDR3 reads TGTGCCAGCAGCTTGCTAGCTAATACGCAGTATTTT.

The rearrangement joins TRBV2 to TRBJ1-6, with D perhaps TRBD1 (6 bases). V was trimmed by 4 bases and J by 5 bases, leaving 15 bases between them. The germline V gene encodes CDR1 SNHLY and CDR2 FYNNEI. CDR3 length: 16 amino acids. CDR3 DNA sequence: TGTGCCAGCAGTGTAGGCTGGGACATCAATAATTCACCCCTCCACTTT. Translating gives CASSVGWDINNSPLHF.

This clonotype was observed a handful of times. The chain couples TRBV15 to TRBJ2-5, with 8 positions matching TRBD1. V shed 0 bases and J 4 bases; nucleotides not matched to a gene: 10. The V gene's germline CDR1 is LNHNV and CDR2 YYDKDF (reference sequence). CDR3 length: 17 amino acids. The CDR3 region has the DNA TGTGCCACCAGCAGAGATAGGCAGGGGGCTTTAGGAGAGACCCAGTACTTC. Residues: CATSRDRQGALGETQYF.

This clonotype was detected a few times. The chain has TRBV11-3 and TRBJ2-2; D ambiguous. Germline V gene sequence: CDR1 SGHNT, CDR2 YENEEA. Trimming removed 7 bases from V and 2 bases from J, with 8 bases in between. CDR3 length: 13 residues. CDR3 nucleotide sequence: TGTGCCAGCACCCACGGCAACACCGGGGAGCTGTTTTTT. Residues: CASTHGNTGELFF.

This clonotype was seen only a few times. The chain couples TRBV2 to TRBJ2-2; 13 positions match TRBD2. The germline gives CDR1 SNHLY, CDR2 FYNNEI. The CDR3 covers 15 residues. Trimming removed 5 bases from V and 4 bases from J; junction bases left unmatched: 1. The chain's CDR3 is CASSRLAGGTGELFF. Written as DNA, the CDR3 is TGTGCCAGCAGTAGACTAGCGGGAGGCACCGGGGAGCTGTTTTTT.

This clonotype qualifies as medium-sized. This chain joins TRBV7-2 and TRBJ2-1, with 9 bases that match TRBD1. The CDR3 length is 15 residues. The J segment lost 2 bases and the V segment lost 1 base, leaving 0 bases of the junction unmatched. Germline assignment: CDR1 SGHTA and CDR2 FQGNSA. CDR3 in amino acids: CASSLDRGPYNEQFF. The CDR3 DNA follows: TGTGCCAGCAGCTTAGACAGGGGGCCCTACAATGAGCAGTTCTTC.

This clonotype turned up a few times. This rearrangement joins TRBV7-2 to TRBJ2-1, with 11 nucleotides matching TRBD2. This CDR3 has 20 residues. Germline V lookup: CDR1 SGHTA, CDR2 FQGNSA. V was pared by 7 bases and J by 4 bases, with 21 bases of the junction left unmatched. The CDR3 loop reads CASNMGPGLAEPLGYNEQFF. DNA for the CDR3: TGTGCCAGCAACATGGGGCCGGGACTAGCGGAGCCCTTAGGGTACAATGAGCAGTTCTTC.

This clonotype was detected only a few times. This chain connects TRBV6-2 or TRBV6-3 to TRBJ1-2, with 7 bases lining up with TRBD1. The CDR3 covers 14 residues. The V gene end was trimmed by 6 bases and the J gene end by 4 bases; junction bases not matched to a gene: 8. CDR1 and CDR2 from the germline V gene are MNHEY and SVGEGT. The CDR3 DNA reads TGTGCCAGCAGCACGACAGGGAGCTCCTATGGCTACACCTTC. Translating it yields CASSTTGSSYGYTF.

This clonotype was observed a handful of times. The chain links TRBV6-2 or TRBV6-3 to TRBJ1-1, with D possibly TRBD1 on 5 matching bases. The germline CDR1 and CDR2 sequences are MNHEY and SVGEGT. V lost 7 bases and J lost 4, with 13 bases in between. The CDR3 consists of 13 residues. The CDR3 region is CASMLGGFTEAFF. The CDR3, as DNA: TGTGCCAGCATGTTGGGGGGTTTCACTGAAGCTTTCTTT.

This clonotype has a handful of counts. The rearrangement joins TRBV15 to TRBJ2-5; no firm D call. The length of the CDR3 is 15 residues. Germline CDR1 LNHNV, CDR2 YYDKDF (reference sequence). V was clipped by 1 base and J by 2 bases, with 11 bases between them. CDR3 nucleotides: TGTGCCACCAGCAGAGGTGGGCAAGCACAAGAGACCCAGTACTTC. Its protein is CATSRGGQAQETQYF. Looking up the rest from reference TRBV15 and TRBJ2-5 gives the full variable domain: DAMVIQNPRYQVTQFGKPVTLSCSQTLNHNVMYWYQQKSSQAPKLLFHYYDKDFNNEADTPDNFQSRRPNTSFCFLDIRSPGLGDTAMYLCATSRGGQAQETQYFGPGTRLLVL.

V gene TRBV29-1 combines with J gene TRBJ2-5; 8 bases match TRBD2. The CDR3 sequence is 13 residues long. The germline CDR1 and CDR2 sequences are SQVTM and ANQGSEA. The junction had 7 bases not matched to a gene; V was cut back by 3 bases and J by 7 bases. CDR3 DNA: TGCAGCGTTGAGGGGAGTGCGGGGGGGACCCAGTACTTC. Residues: CSVEGSAGGTQYF.

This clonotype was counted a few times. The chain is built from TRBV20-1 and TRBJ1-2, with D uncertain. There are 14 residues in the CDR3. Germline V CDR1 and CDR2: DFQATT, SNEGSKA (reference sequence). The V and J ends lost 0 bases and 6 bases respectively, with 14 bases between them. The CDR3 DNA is TGCAGTGCTAGAGATCCCGGCATCGGGGATGGCTACACCTTC. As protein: CSARDPGIGDGYTF.

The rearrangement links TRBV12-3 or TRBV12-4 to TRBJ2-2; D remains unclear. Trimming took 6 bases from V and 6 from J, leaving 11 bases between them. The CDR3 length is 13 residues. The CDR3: CASSSTPAGELFF. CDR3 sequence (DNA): TGTGCCAGCAGCTCTACCCCCGCCGGGGAGCTGTTTTTT.